In its sample, the clone carrying this T cell receptor (beta chain) was seen once. This record comes from a study of blood T cell repertoires in COVID-19. Whole-study context: T cells, B-cell-depleted T cells, or PBMCs supplied cDNA or gDNA.

The CDR3 is 13 amino acids. Trimming shortened V by 3 bases and J by 6 bases, and 8 bases separated the two germline ends. Per germline, CDR1 KGHSH and CDR2 LQKENI. Per the original data handling: By means of reference gene primer amplification, nucleated cell counts were estimated. Measured with immunoSEQ multiplex PCR; TCRdb has only the in-frame clones, and not every one. The V and J calls and clone size are taken from that table; D and trimming were inferred from the DNA. The data contain about 180,000 clones, approximately 78% of them seen just once; the ten biggest clones take up roughly 10%. The chain employs TRBV18 and TRBJ1-4, with unresolved D. The source of this sequence is a woman aged 80 or over with COVID-19, enrolled during active disease. The sequenced sample consisted of peripheral blood. CDR3 coding DNA: TGTGCCAGCTCACCGACTCTCGATGAAAAACTGTTTTTT. This translates into CASSPTLDEKLFF.